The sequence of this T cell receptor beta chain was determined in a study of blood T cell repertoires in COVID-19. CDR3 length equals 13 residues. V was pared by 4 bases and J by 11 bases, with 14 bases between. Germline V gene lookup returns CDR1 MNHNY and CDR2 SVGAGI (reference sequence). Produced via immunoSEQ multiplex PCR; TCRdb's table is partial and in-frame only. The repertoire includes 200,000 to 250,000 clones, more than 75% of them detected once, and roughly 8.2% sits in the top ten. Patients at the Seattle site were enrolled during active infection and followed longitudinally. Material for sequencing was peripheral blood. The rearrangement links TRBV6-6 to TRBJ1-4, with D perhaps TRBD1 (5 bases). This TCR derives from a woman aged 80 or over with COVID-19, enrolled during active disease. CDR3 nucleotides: TGTGCCAGCAGTTTAAGGGGTACAGGTAAACTGTTTTTT. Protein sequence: CASSLRGTGKLFF.